The 22 T cell receptor beta chains listed next were all sequenced from one sample in a study of CD8 T cells in Susac syndrome. The RNA input was about 0.45 to 1 ug, and it was reverse transcribed with random hexamers. TCRdb itself ran the immunoSEQ multiplex PCR reads through MiXCR, one entry per CDR3 protein. The sample lists a few hundred thousand distinct CDR3 sequences; 95% were seen once. Sequences were obtained from CD4+ T cells from PBMCs. Source of these receptors: a human donor with multiple sclerosis.

The V and J genes are TRBV7-9 and TRBJ2-1; 8 positions match TRBD1. Germline assignment: CDR1 SEHNR and CDR2 FQNEAQ (reference sequence). The V segment lost 5 bases and the J segment 8 bases; nucleotides outside the gene matches: 8. This CDR3 is built from 14 residues. CDR3 sequence: CASSDWTGKDEQFF. Written as DNA, the CDR3 is TGTGCCAGCAGCGATTGGACAGGGAAGGATGAGCAGTTCTTC.

The gene calls are TRBV7-2 and TRBJ2-3; D is unclear. The CDR3 extends over 12 amino acids. The germline V gene has CDR1 SGHTA and CDR2 FQGNSA. V dropped 4 bases and J dropped 6 bases, with 8 bases sitting between them. The CDR3 is CASSWQMDTQYF. In DNA form, the CDR3 reads TGTGCCAGCAGCTGGCAGATGGATACGCAGTATTTT.

The V call is TRBV5-1, the J call TRBJ2-5; 10 positions agree with TRBD2. This CDR3 has 15 residues. Germline CDR1 and CDR2: SGHRS and YFSETQ. V was pared by 4 bases and J by 0 bases, with 3 bases of the junction left unmatched. The DNA for the CDR3 is TGCGCCAGCAGCCTACTAGCGGGGAACCAAGAGACCCAGTACTTC. Translating it yields CASSLLAGNQETQYF.

The chain recombines TRBV2 with TRBJ2-1, with D uncertain. V lost 7 bases and J 3 bases, leaving 10 bases between the germline ends. CDR1 SNHLY and CDR2 FYNNEI come from the germline V gene. The CDR3 has 13 residues. CDR3 in DNA: TGTGCCAGCAAAGATCCTAGCTACAATGAGCAGTTCTTC. This translates into CASKDPSYNEQFF.

The rearrangement uses TRBV29-1 and TRBJ2-1; 7 nucleotides match TRBD1. The CDR3 has 14 amino acids. Losses at the gene ends were 1 base for V and 10 bases for J; bases not matched to a gene: 10. Per the germline V gene, CDR1 is SQVTM and CDR2 is ANQGSEA. CDR3 in amino acids: CSVEAIYHRGEQFF. CDR3 nucleotides: TGCAGCGTTGAAGCGATATATCACAGGGGAGAGCAGTTCTTC.

This chain connects TRBV3-1 to TRBJ1-1; 7 nucleotides agree with TRBD1. The junction had 11 bases not matched to a gene; V was cut back by 4 bases and J by 12 bases. The CDR3 runs to 13 residues. Germline loops: CDR1 LGHDT, CDR2 YNNKEL (reference sequence). CDR3 sequence: CASSLEGTGETFF. DNA for the CDR3: TGTGCCAGCAGCCTCGAGGGTACAGGGGAAACTTTCTTT.

This clonotype has a single count. The gene calls are TRBV6-6 and TRBJ2-1, with 8 positions matching TRBD2. There are 11 residues in the CDR3. V dropped 5 bases and J dropped 13; count of bases not matched to a gene: 4. The germline V gene encodes CDR1 MNHNY and CDR2 SVGAGI (reference sequence). The CDR3 DNA follows: TGTGCCAGCAGTCTAGCGGGCCCCCAGTTCTTC. Translating gives CASSLAGPQFF.

The chain carries TRBV6-5 and TRBJ2-7; TRBD1 might be the D (5 bases). Germline assignment: CDR1 MNHEY and CDR2 SVGAGI. This CDR3 has 14 amino acids. With 7 bases removed from V and 1 base from J, the gap between germline ends came to 14 bases. The CDR3 spells CASTTDDRSYEQYF. DNA for the CDR3: TGTGCCAGCACCACCGACGACAGATCCTACGAGCAGTACTTC.

The chain carries TRBV5-4 and TRBJ2-3; D unclear. V gave up 4 bases and J gave up 0 bases, with 15 bases separating them. The CDR3 runs to 16 residues. Per the germline V gene, CDR1 is SGHNT and CDR2 is YYREEE (reference sequence). The CDR3 is CASSTFSAPSTDTQYF. The DNA for the CDR3 is TGTGCCAGCAGCACCTTCAGCGCACCTAGCACAGATACGCAGTATTTT.

The V call is TRBV3-1, the J call TRBJ1-1, with unresolved D. V gave up 2 bases and J gave up 4 bases, with 20 bases separating them. The germline V gene encodes CDR1 LGHDT and CDR2 YNNKEL (reference sequence). The CDR3 covers 17 residues. CDR3 bases: TGTGCCAGCAGCCAAAGCGGGTTTGGTATCGAGAGCACTGAAGCTTTCTTT. Translating it yields CASSQSGFGIESTEAFF.

The chain links TRBV28 to TRBJ2-1, with 7 bases aligning to TRBD1. The CDR3 runs 15 residues. From germline, CDR1 is MDHEN and CDR2 SYDVKM. Trimming removed 5 bases from V and 9 bases from J; junction bases left unmatched: 13. CDR3: CASSAIDRQGLEQFF. CDR3 nucleotides: TGTGCCAGCAGTGCTATCGACCGACAGGGTCTTGAGCAGTTCTTC.

The gene calls are TRBV6-5 and TRBJ2-7; 9 positions agree with TRBD1. This CDR3 region has 14 residues. In germline, CDR1 is MNHEY, CDR2 SVGAGI. The V and J ends lost 8 bases and 1 base, in that order; junction bases with no gene match: 6. CDR3 in amino acids: CASRPGQGSYEQYF. CDR3 DNA: TGTGCCAGCCGACCGGGACAGGGATCCTACGAGCAGTACTTC.

This clonotype came up a few times. The V call is TRBV12-3 or TRBV12-4, the J call TRBJ1-2; no reliable D call. The CDR3 is made up of 13 amino acids. V shed 3 bases and J shed 4 bases, with 9 bases lying between them. CDR3 loop: CASSLGTGYGYTF. For the CDR3, the DNA is TGTGCCAGCAGTTTGGGCACCGGCTATGGCTACACCTTC.

The CDR3 DNA sequence: TGTGCCAGCACCACAGGACAGGGGATTTTTGGCTACACCTTC. It codes for CASTTGQGIFGYTF. The chain has TRBV6-6 and TRBJ1-2, with TRBD1 matching over 9 bases. CDR3 length: 14 amino acids. After removal of 7 bases from V and 7 bases from J, the junction contained 10 bases not matched to a gene. Germline V gives CDR1 MNHNY, CDR2 SVGAGI (reference sequence).

This clonotype was detected once. The chain uses TRBV27 and TRBJ1-2; TRBD1 is a possible D gene (5 bases). The CDR3 is 15 amino acids. V was clipped by 6 bases and J by 7 bases, with 21 bases between them. CDR1 and CDR2 from the germline V gene are MNHEY and SMNVEV (reference sequence). This CDR3 is CASRPGPGIGGGYTF. The CDR3 DNA reads as TGTGCCAGCAGGCCCGGACCAGGGATTGGTGGTGGCTACACCTTC.

This clonotype appeared once. The chain joins TRBV20-1 to TRBJ1-2; D ambiguous. The germline V gene encodes CDR1 DFQATT and CDR2 SNEGSKA (reference sequence). V lost 3 bases and J 4 bases, leaving 9 bases between the germline ends. The CDR3 is 12 amino acids. The CDR3 DNA reads TGCAGTGCTAGGTCTCTGACCTATGGCTACACCTTC. Its translation is CSARSLTYGYTF.

V is TRBV12-3 or TRBV12-4 and J is TRBJ2-7; 8 bases are shared with TRBD1. J lost 1 base, V lost 5 bases, and 4 bases had no gene match. This CDR3 spans 14 amino acids. The DNA for the CDR3 is TGTGCCAGCAGTCAAGACAGGGGTTCCTACGAGCAGTACTTC. The encoded protein is CASSQDRGSYEQYF.

This clonotype showed up just a few times. The rearrangement uses TRBV5-4 and TRBJ1-1; D gene ambiguous. Trimming shortened V by 4 bases and J by 4 bases, and 8 bases separated the two germline ends. The CDR3 loop spans 12 amino acids. Germline V gene sequence: CDR1 SGHNT, CDR2 YYREEE (reference sequence). The CDR3: CASSPGFTEAFF. DNA for the CDR3: TGTGCCAGCAGCCCGGGGTTCACTGAAGCTTTCTTT.

This rearrangement joins TRBV29-1 to TRBJ1-1; D call uncertain. The CDR3 covers 11 residues. Germline V lookup: CDR1 SQVTM, CDR2 ANQGSEA. Trimming stripped 7 bases from V and 2 bases from J, with 8 bases between. In DNA form, the CDR3 reads TGCAGCGCATCGGATAACACTGAAGCTTTCTTT. Encoded protein: CSASDNTEAFF.

The chain's CDR3 is CATRRDGSYEQYF. The CDR3 nucleotides are TGTGCCACCCGACGGGACGGTTCCTACGAGCAGTACTTC. This rearrangement joins TRBV2 to TRBJ2-7; either TRBD1 or TRBD2 may fit D (5 bases each). V was trimmed by 10 bases and J by 1 base, leaving 14 bases between them. In germline, CDR1 is SNHLY, CDR2 FYNNEI. This CDR3 comprises 13 residues.

V gene TRBV30 combines with J gene TRBJ1-2, with D perhaps matching TRBD1 (5 bases). Germline assignment: CDR1 GTSNPN and CDR2 SVGIG (reference sequence). The CDR3 extends over 10 amino acids. The CDR3 coding sequence is TGTGCTGAGGGGATTGGGGGCTACACCTTC. The encoded protein is CAEGIGGYTF.

This clonotype was observed a few times. The chain is built from TRBV2 and TRBJ2-1; 12 bases are a match to TRBD1. The CDR3 runs to 13 residues. Trimming cost V 7 bases and J 15 bases; bases outside gene matches: 10. Germline lookup yields CDR1 SNHLY and CDR2 FYNNEI. The chain's CDR3 is CASMGTGGQGLFF. The CDR3 bases are TGTGCCAGCATGGGGACAGGGGGCCAAGGTCTGTTCTTC. The entire variable domain, with the rest obtained from reference TRBV2 and TRBJ2-1, is as follows: EPEVTQTPSHQVTQMGQEVILRCVPISNHLYFYWYRQILGQKVEFLVSFYNNEISEKSEIFDDQFSVERPDGSNFTLKIRSTKLEDSAMYFCASMGTGGQGLFFGPGTRLTVL.